This T cell receptor beta chain was retrieved from a study of cytomegalovirus exposure and HLA in healthy donors. Overall study findings and caveats: Researchers reported that three CMV-associated chains were confirmed in vitro as CMV antigen-specific.

Assay: immunoSEQ multiplex PCR; the TCRdb copy retains only in-frame clones and omits some. In the table there are some 140,000 clones, 70% to 90% of which are singletons. Germline CDR1 and CDR2: SGHRS and YFSETQ. V was shortened by 3 bases and J by 2 bases, with 9 bases between the two germline ends. The CDR3 has 13 residues. On this clone: Its antigen is not known.

This clonotype originated in a human donor in good health. The chain combines TRBV5-1 with TRBJ2-7, with D perhaps TRBD2 (5 bases). Sequenced sample: PBMCs. CDR3 amino acids: CASSSAAAYEQYF. The CDR3 region has the DNA TGCGCCAGCAGCTCAGCGGCGGCCTACGAGCAGTACTTC. Variable domain in full (rest from reference TRBV5-1 and TRBJ2-7): KAGVTQTPRYLIKTRGQQVTLSCSPISGHRSVSWYQQTPGQGLQFLFEYFSETQRNKGNFPGRFSGRQFSNSRSEMNVSTLELGDSALYLCASSSAAAYEQYFGPGTRLTVT.